This T cell receptor (beta chain) was sequenced during a study of T cell responses to AZD1222 COVID-19 vaccine. Whole-study results and caveats: Clonal diversity was possibly underestimated, and the donors were mostly white British, with more females.

The repertoire was sequenced with immunoSEQ multiplex PCR; TCRdb's copy has only in-frame clones and lacks some. Of 120,000 to 150,000 clones in the sample, around nine tenths were seen once. Germline V gene lookup returns CDR1 SGHRS and CDR2 YFSETQ. CDR3 size: 13 residues. V lost 0 bases and J lost 4, with 4 bases in between. Concerning this clone itself: The antigen is undetermined.

The sequences come from peripheral blood, collected on day 0 of MenACWY control vaccination. This clonotype originated in an adult in good health. The chain recombines TRBV5-1 with TRBJ2-2, with D unclear. CDR3 in amino acids: CASSLGATGELFF. The CDR3 DNA is TGCGCCAGCAGCTTGGGGGCCACCGGGGAGCTGTTTTTT.